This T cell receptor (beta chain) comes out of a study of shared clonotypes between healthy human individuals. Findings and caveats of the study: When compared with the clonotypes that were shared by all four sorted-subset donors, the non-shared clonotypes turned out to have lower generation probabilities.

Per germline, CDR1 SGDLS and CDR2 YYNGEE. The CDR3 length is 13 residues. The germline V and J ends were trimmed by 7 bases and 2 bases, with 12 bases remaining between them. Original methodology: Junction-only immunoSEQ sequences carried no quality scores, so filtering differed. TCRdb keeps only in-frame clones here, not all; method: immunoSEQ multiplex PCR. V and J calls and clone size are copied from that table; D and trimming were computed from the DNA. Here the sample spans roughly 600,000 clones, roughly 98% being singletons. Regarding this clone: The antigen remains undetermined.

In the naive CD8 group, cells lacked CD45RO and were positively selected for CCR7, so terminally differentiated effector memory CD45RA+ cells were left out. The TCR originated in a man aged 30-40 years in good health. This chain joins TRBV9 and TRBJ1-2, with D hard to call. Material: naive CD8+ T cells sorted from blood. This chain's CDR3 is CASGLSGNYGYTF. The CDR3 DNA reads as TGTGCCAGCGGGTTAAGTGGGAACTATGGCTACACCTTC.